What follows are 31 T cell receptor beta chains derived from one specimen sequenced in a study of T cells after yellow fever vaccination. From the 5' RACE reads, TCRdb called clonotypes with MiXCR, one entry per CDR3 protein. This table holds approximately 300,000 distinct CDR3 sequences, 6.8% found once. The source material was PBMCs, sampled approximately 40 days after the first yellow fever vaccination. The source of these receptors is a man between 18 and 29 years old who received the YFV17D yellow fever vaccine.

The V gene is TRBV29-1, the J gene TRBJ2-2, with TRBD2 as a possible D gene (5 bases). V was trimmed by 4 bases and J by 6 bases, leaving 6 bases between them. Germline loops: CDR1 SQVTM, CDR2 ANQGSEA. The CDR3 length is 11 residues. This CDR3 reads CSVGGPGELFF. The DNA for the CDR3 is TGCAGCGTTGGAGGGCCCGGGGAGCTGTTTTTT.

This clonotype has a count of ten or more. The chain combines TRBV2 with TRBJ2-7, with D possibly called TRBD1 or TRBD2 (5 bases each). This CDR3 is built from 14 residues. The V and J ends lost 8 bases and 4 bases respectively, with 18 bases between them. CDR1 and CDR2 (germline): SNHLY, FYNNEI. This CDR3 reads CASQQDGEVYEQYF. The CDR3 DNA follows: TGTGCCAGCCAACAGGACGGGGAAGTATACGAGCAGTACTTC.

In its sample, this clonotype was seen a few times. This chain uses TRBV5-1 with TRBJ2-2; D might be TRBD2 (5 bases). V lost 4 bases to trimming and J lost 5 bases, with 12 bases between them. CDR1 is SGHRS, CDR2 YFSETQ, per germline. The CDR3 totals 14 residues. The CDR3 loop reads CASSRFGGTGELFF. The CDR3 bases are TGCGCCAGCAGCCGATTCGGCGGGACCGGGGAGCTGTTTTTT.

This clonotype has only a few counts. The chain joins TRBV4-1 to TRBJ1-5; TRBD1 is a possible D gene (5 bases). This CDR3 has 16 residues. Germline CDR1 is MGHRA and CDR2 is YSYEKL. V was pared by 1 base and J by 0 bases, with 10 bases between. In nucleotides, the CDR3 is TGCGCCAGCAGCCAAGGTTGGGGGGATAGCAATCAGCCCCAGCATTTT. Amino acid sequence: CASSQGWGDSNQPQHF.

This clonotype came up many times. The rearrangement joins TRBV5-1 to TRBJ1-2; TRBD1 agrees at 8 bases. The CDR3 contains 13 residues. Trimming at V came to 4 bases and at J to 5 bases, leaving 4 bases not matched to a gene. The germline gives CDR1 SGHRS, CDR2 YFSETQ. The CDR3: CASSADREYGYTF. Here the CDR3 DNA reads TGCGCCAGCAGCGCGGACAGGGAATATGGCTACACCTTC.

This clonotype was observed many times. The gene calls are TRBV12-3 or TRBV12-4 and TRBJ1-2; D might be TRBD1 (5 bases). V lost 5 bases and J lost 3, with 22 bases in between. This CDR3 region has 17 residues. CDR3 DNA: TGTGCCAGCAGTCCCTATTCCCAGGGTGTATTTGACTATGGCTACACCTTC. It translates to CASSPYSQGVFDYGYTF.

Concerning this clonotype itself: A much larger clone is a single base away; this may be a read error. The chain uses TRBV6-5 and TRBJ2-5; 8 bases are a match to TRBD2. Germline CDR1 and CDR2: MNHEY and SVGAGI. This CDR3 comprises 16 residues. The V gene end was trimmed by 0 bases and the J gene end by 3 bases; junction bases not matched to a gene: 6. The CDR3 DNA reads as TGTGCCAGCAGTTACTCAGGTCGGGGGGGGGAAGAGACCCAGTACTTC. Amino acid sequence: CASSYSGRGGEETQYF.

This clonotype appeared a few times. The V gene is TRBV5-4, the J gene TRBJ1-1; D remains ambiguous. Germline-derived CDR1 and CDR2 are SGHNT and YYREEE (reference sequence). Trimming took off 0 bases at V and 4 bases at J, with 10 bases between the two ends. The CDR3 spans 14 residues. The CDR3 is CASSLAEDLTEAFF. The CDR3 coding sequence is TGTGCCAGCAGCTTGGCCGAGGACCTCACTGAAGCTTTCTTT. The entire variable domain, with the rest obtained from reference TRBV5-4 and TRBJ1-1, is as follows: ETGVTQSPTHLIKTRGQQVTLRCSSQSGHNTVSWYQQALGQGPQFIFQYYREEENGRGNFPPRFSGLQFPNYSSELNVNALELDDSALYLCASSLAEDLTEAFFGQGTRLTVV.

This clonotype was seen only a few times. V gene TRBV6-2 or TRBV6-3 combines with J gene TRBJ1-1; D perhaps matches TRBD1 (5 bases). This CDR3 region has 12 residues. Trimming cost V 7 bases and J 6 bases, with 12 bases left between them. From germline, CDR1 is MNHEY and CDR2 SVGEGT. CDR3 coding DNA: TGTGCCAGCACCCTGGGGGGGGCTGAAGCTTTCTTT. It translates to CASTLGGAEAFF.

The rearrangement joins TRBV15 to TRBJ2-7; 9 bases fit TRBD1. The ends lost 2 bases at V and 5 bases at J; junction bases unmatched: 10. The length of the CDR3 is 16 residues. From germline, CDR1 is LNHNV and CDR2 YYDKDF (reference sequence). CDR3 loop: CATSRSPGQGRDEQYF. In DNA form, the CDR3 reads TGTGCCACCAGCAGATCCCCGGGACAGGGAAGGGACGAGCAGTACTTC.

This clonotype has at least ten counts. The V call is TRBV12-3 or TRBV12-4, the J call TRBJ1-5; no definite D call. Trimming stripped 5 bases from V and 2 bases from J, with 19 bases between. The CDR3 extends over 17 amino acids. The CDR3 DNA follows: TGTGCCAGCAGTCCCCCCCGGGGAGTTCCAGGCAATCAGCCCCAGCATTTT. Protein: CASSPPRGVPGNQPQHF.

Only a few counts were recorded for this clonotype. This chain links TRBV9 with TRBJ2-3; D is ambiguous. V shed 2 bases and J shed 2 bases, with 15 bases lying between them. Germline V gene lookup returns CDR1 SGDLS and CDR2 YYNGEE. This CDR3 region has 16 residues. The CDR3 DNA reads TGTGCCAGCAGCGTCCCGGCCACCGGGCTCACAGATACGCAGTATTTT. Translation gives CASSVPATGLTDTQYF.

This clonotype occurred a few times. The chain recombines TRBV4-1 with TRBJ2-1; either TRBD1 or TRBD2 may fit D (5 bases each). V lost 4 bases and J lost 7, with 14 bases in between. Germline V CDR1 and CDR2: MGHRA, YSYEKL. This CDR3 contains 14 residues. CDR3 DNA: TGCGCCAGCAGCCTAAAGGTAGAGGGGAATGAGCAGTTCTTC. Residues: CASSLKVEGNEQFF.

The DNA for the CDR3 is TGTGCCAGCAGCGTAGGGACAGGGGGGGTGGAGACCCAGTACTTC. This codes for CASSVGTGGVETQYF. The chain employs TRBV9 and TRBJ2-5; 10 bases map to TRBD1. The CDR3 covers 15 residues. V was pared by 0 bases and J by 5 bases, with 4 bases of the junction left unmatched. CDR1 and CDR2 (germline): SGDLS, YYNGEE.

This clonotype was counted only a few times. The V gene is TRBV2, the J gene TRBJ2-3; D possibly uses TRBD1 or TRBD2 (5 bases each). Trimming shortened V by 2 bases and J by 3 bases, and 21 bases separated the two germline ends. The CDR3 runs to 18 residues. Germline V CDR1 and CDR2: SNHLY, FYNNEI. CDR3: CASSETIPGLRRTDTQYF. The CDR3 bases are TGTGCCAGCAGTGAAACAATTCCGGGGCTCCGGCGGACAGATACGCAGTATTTT.

V and J are TRBV19 and TRBJ1-6; 7 bases match TRBD1. This CDR3 has 13 residues. CDR1 is LNHDA, CDR2 SQIVND, per germline (reference sequence). V gave up 7 bases and J gave up 10 bases; unmatched junction bases: 7. The CDR3 DNA is TGTGCCAGTACTCCGACAGGGACCTCACCCCTCCACTTT. Encoded protein: CASTPTGTSPLHF.

This clonotype occurred many times. The V and J genes are TRBV11-2 and TRBJ2-5; D is tentatively TRBD1 or TRBD2 (5 bases each). The germline gives CDR1 SGHAT, CDR2 FQNNGV. The CDR3 covers 15 residues. The V gene lost 2 bases and the J gene lost 1 base, with 11 bases spanning the gap. The CDR3 loop is CASSLFPGPQETQYF. The CDR3 DNA is TGTGCCAGCAGCTTATTTCCGGGACCCCAAGAGACCCAGTACTTC.

This clonotype has a handful of counts. V usage is TRBV7-2 and J usage is TRBJ1-2, with a weak D call TRBD1 (5 bases). The CDR3 has 14 amino acids. Germline loops: CDR1 SGHTA, CDR2 FQGNSA. V lost 5 bases and J lost 4, with 14 bases in between. The CDR3 here is CASSNYDSLYGYTF. In nucleotides, the CDR3 is TGTGCCAGCAGCAACTACGACAGCCTCTATGGCTACACCTTC.

The genes are TRBV7-8 and TRBJ1-5; D gene uncertain. The CDR3 runs 14 residues. Germline V lookup: CDR1 SGHVS, CDR2 FQNEAQ. Trimming removed 0 bases from V and 1 base from J, with 4 bases in between. This CDR3 reads CASSLARSNQPQHF. The CDR3 coding sequence is TGTGCCAGCAGCTTAGCGAGAAGCAATCAGCCCCAGCATTTT.

The gene calls are TRBV24-1 and TRBJ2-3, with 7 bases that match TRBD1. The CDR3 is made up of 13 amino acids. Germline loops: CDR1 KGHDR, CDR2 SFDVKD. The trim removed 7 bases at V and 1 base at J, leaving 1 base unmatched. The CDR3 nucleotides read TGTGCCACCAGAGGGACAGGCACAGATACGCAGTATTTT. Amino acid sequence: CATRGTGTDTQYF.

The gene calls are TRBV4-1 and TRBJ2-7; D possibly matches TRBD1 or TRBD2 (5 bases each). Trimming left V 3 bases short and J 2 bases short, with 11 bases between. Per the germline V gene, CDR1 is MGHRA and CDR2 is YSYEKL. The length of the CDR3 is 14 residues. The CDR3 sequence: CASSHRLGAYEQYV. CDR3 in DNA: TGCGCCAGCAGCCACAGACTGGGGGCCTACGAGCAGTACGTC.

This clonotype was picked up a small number of times. The CDR3 sequence is CASSAIGDHFYGYTF. The CDR3 DNA reads TGTGCCAGCAGCGCTATAGGGGACCATTTCTATGGCTACACCTTC. V and J are TRBV9 and TRBJ1-2; D might be TRBD1 (5 bases). The length of the CDR3 is 15 residues. Germline V gene data show CDR1 as SGDLS and CDR2 as YYNGEE. Deletions cut 3 bases from V and 4 bases from J, with 16 bases between.

The V and J genes are TRBV18 and TRBJ2-7, with TRBD2 matching over 8 bases. CDR1 KGHSH and CDR2 LQKENI come from the germline V gene. The V and J ends lost 2 bases and 4 bases, in that order; junction bases with no gene match: 1. This CDR3 region has 13 residues. The CDR3 here is CASSPGTSYEQYF. The CDR3 DNA is TGTGCCAGCTCACCAGGGACTAGTTACGAGCAGTACTTC.

V is TRBV7-3 and J is TRBJ1-1; no clear D gene. Germline V gene data show CDR1 as SGHTA and CDR2 as FQGTGA. The V and J ends lost 5 bases and 1 base respectively, with 14 bases between them. This CDR3 is built from 15 residues. The CDR3 reads CASSPGNRGNTEAFF. The CDR3 coding sequence is TGTGCCAGCAGCCCGGGGAATCGCGGGAACACTGAAGCTTTCTTT.

The J gene is TRBJ1-1, the V gene TRBV5-1; TRBD1 might be the D (5 bases). V was trimmed by 0 bases and J by 10 bases, leaving 13 bases between them. Germline loops: CDR1 SGHRS, CDR2 YFSETQ. CDR3 length: 13 amino acids. The CDR3 spells CASSLGGDLGAFF. Written as DNA, the CDR3 is TGCGCCAGCAGCTTGGGAGGGGATCTCGGAGCTTTCTTT.

This sequence joins TRBV18 and TRBJ2-3; D perhaps matches TRBD2 (5 bases). The V gene's germline CDR1 is KGHSH and CDR2 LQKENI. CDR3 length equals 15 residues. The ends were cut back, 2 bases at V and 6 bases at J, with 15 bases in the middle. CDR3: CASSPVGNSEDTQYF. As DNA, the CDR3 is TGTGCCAGCTCACCAGTTGGAAATAGCGAGGATACGCAGTATTTT.

This clonotype was counted between two and nine times. The chain uses TRBV6-2 or TRBV6-3 and TRBJ2-7; no firm D call. The CDR3 has 13 amino acids. Germline V lookup: CDR1 MNHEY, CDR2 SVGEGT. Trimming shortened V by 5 bases and J by 0 bases, and 8 bases separated the two germline ends. The CDR3 protein is CASSPYPSYEQYV. The CDR3 DNA reads TGTGCCAGCAGTCCGTACCCCTCCTACGAGCAGTACGTC.

This clonotype has just a few counts. The J gene is TRBJ1-4, the V gene TRBV5-1; possible D gene TRBD1, 6 bases. Per germline, CDR1 SGHRS and CDR2 YFSETQ. The V gene lost 3 bases and the J gene lost 8 bases, with 14 bases spanning the gap. The CDR3 has 14 amino acids. CDR3 region: CASSWGTSEEKLFF. CDR3 sequence (DNA): TGCGCCAGCAGCTGGGGGACATCAGAGGAAAAACTGTTTTTT.

The table lists this clonotype with a few counts. This rearrangement joins TRBV4-2 to TRBJ2-1; TRBD2 aligns across 9 bases. The V gene end was trimmed by 4 bases and the J gene end by 7 bases; junction bases not matched to a gene: 14. The CDR3 sequence is 17 residues long. Per the germline V gene, CDR1 is LGHNA and CDR2 is YNFKEQ. CDR3 protein: CASSPSGGRGGLNEQFF. Here the CDR3 DNA reads TGTGCCAGCAGCCCCTCGGGAGGGCGGGGGGGCCTAAATGAGCAGTTCTTC.

The sample holds a few counts of this clonotype. The chain employs TRBV29-1 and TRBJ1-6, with D hard to call. Germline-derived CDR1 and CDR2 are SQVTM and ANQGSEA. The V end was cut by 2 bases, the J end by 3 bases, with 8 bases between. This CDR3 is 14 amino acids long. CDR3 nucleotides: TGCAGCGTTGAATCCGGCTGCTATAATTCACCCCTCCACTTT. Protein: CSVESGCYNSPLHF.

The rearrangement joins TRBV18 to TRBJ2-6, with 10 bases aligning to TRBD1. The CDR3 is 19 residues long. Germline loops: CDR1 KGHSH, CDR2 LQKENI. Trimming cost V 4 bases and J 0 bases; bases outside gene matches: 9. The CDR3 coding sequence is TGTGCCAGCTCACGGCCGGGACAGGGGTCAATCTCTGGGGCCAACGTCCTGACTTTC. Its protein is CASSRPGQGSISGANVLTF.